Shown below are 9 T cell receptor beta chains from a single sample sequenced in a study of identical twins. TCRdb re-analysed the 5' RACE reads in MiXCR, keeping a single row per CDR3 protein. The profile covers some 790,000 distinct CDR3 sequences, with 18% appearing a single time and roughly 14% taken by the ten largest. These data were also reused for a study on T cells expressing NK-cell markers.

Sample: PBMCs. All receptors come from a woman between 18 and 30 years old in good health.

V and J are TRBV6-5 and TRBJ2-5, with D tentatively TRBD1 (7 bases). V was cut by 0 bases and J by 7 bases, with 18 bases left in between. The CDR3 has 16 amino acids. Germline assignment: CDR1 MNHEY and CDR2 SVGAGI. CDR3 in DNA: TGTGCCAGCAGTTACTCACGGGGGCAGGGGGGATGGACCCAGTACTTC. Amino acid sequence: CASSYSRGQGGWTQYF.

The V call is TRBV10-3, the J call TRBJ2-7, with 10 bases that match TRBD2. Germline lookup yields CDR1 ENHRY and CDR2 SYGVKD. This CDR3 spans 15 amino acids. V lost 7 bases, J lost 1 base, and 7 bases stayed unmatched. The CDR3 loop is CAITRGLAKSYEQYF. The CDR3 region has the DNA TGTGCCATCACCAGGGGACTAGCGAAGTCCTACGAGCAGTACTTC.

This clonotype was observed a handful of times. A junction boundary mismatches the germline segment, possibly from a read error. The V and J genes are TRBV6-1 and TRBJ2-5; D not resolved. The CDR3 spans 15 residues. Germline V gene data show CDR1 as MNHNS and CDR2 as SASEGT. For the CDR3, the DNA is TGTGCCAGCAGCGAAGGCGTCAGAGCTAGGGAGACCCAGTACTTC. Its translation is CASSEGVRARETQYF.

This sequence joins TRBV6-2 or TRBV6-3 and TRBJ2-7, with 10 bases that match TRBD2. The CDR3 covers 14 residues. The J segment lost 4 bases and the V segment lost 5 bases, leaving 5 bases of the junction unmatched. In germline, CDR1 is MNHEY, CDR2 SVGEGT. In DNA, the CDR3 is TGTGCCAGCAGTGCCGGGACTAGCGCTTACGAGCAGTACTTC. This sequence encodes CASSAGTSAYEQYF.

The rearrangement uses TRBV29-1 and TRBJ2-5; 8 bases are a match to TRBD1. The CDR3 covers 14 residues. Per the germline V gene, CDR1 is SQVTM and CDR2 is ANQGSEA. V lost 6 bases, J lost 2 bases, and 8 bases stayed unmatched. Here the CDR3 reads CSVEQTGAQETQYF. Written as DNA, the CDR3 is TGCAGCGTGGAACAGACAGGGGCTCAAGAGACCCAGTACTTC.

V gene TRBV29-1 combines with J gene TRBJ1-1; 8 nucleotides match TRBD1. V lost 8 bases to trimming and J lost 6 bases; unmatched junction nucleotides: 17. The CDR3 is 15 residues long. Germline V gene sequence: CDR1 SQVTM, CDR2 ANQGSEA. For the CDR3, the DNA is TGCAGCACTTGGGAGCAGGGGGCGGCCTCGCCTGAAGCTTTCTTT. Its translation is CSTWEQGAASPEAFF.

This clonotype was seen only a few times. In DNA form, the CDR3 reads TGTGCCAGCAGCTTCTTCCAATTAAACACTGAAGCTTTCTTT. It codes for CASSFFQLNTEAFF. This rearrangement joins TRBV5-5 to TRBJ1-1; D is unclear. The V end was cut by 2 bases, the J end by 2 bases, with 10 bases between. CDR3 length equals 14 residues. Germline V CDR1 and CDR2: SGHKS, YYEKEE (reference sequence). Full variable domain (rest looked up from reference TRBV5-5 and TRBJ1-1): DAGVTQSPTHLIKTRGQQVTLRCSPISGHKSVSWYQQVLGQGPQFIFQYYEKEERGRGNFPDRFSARQFPNYSSELNVNALLLGDSALYLCASSFFQLNTEAFFGQGTRLTVV.

This chain uses TRBV4-1 with TRBJ2-1; D might be TRBD1 (5 bases). This CDR3 has 18 residues. V lost 0 bases to trimming and J lost 0 bases, with 15 bases between them. Germline V gene data show CDR1 as MGHRA and CDR2 as YSYEKL. CDR3 in DNA: TGCGCCAGCAGCCAAGAGACAGTGGGAAGGAGCTCCTACAATGAGCAGTTCTTC. Translating it yields CASSQETVGRSSYNEQFF.

This clonotype turned up a few times. The chain has TRBV6-2 or TRBV6-3 and TRBJ2-1, with 10 nucleotides matching TRBD2. Germline lookup yields CDR1 MNHEY and CDR2 SVGEGT. V trimming: 6 bases; J trimming: 0 bases; junction bases outside the gene matches: 11. There are 18 residues in the CDR3. CDR3 sequence (DNA): TGTGCCAGCAGAGAACTAGCGGGAAGGGGGAACTCCTACAATGAGCAGTTCTTC. Encoded protein: CASRELAGRGNSYNEQFF.